This entry lists 25 T cell receptor beta chains sequenced from one sample in a study of neurological immune-mediated disorders. TCRdb ran MiXCR on the 5' RACE reads and lists one entry per CDR3 protein. The table has tens of thousands of distinct CDR3 sequences, under 4.5% seen once. The sample taken for sequencing was CD4+ T cells from blood. Receptor source: a woman aged 40-49 years with multiple sclerosis.

The sample holds many counts of this clonotype. The rearrangement uses TRBV4-1 and TRBJ1-1, with D possibly being TRBD1 (6 bases). The CDR3 totals 15 residues. V was cut by 0 bases and J by 3 bases, with 11 bases left in between. Germline loops: CDR1 MGHRA, CDR2 YSYEKL. The CDR3 region has the DNA TGCGCCAGCAGCCAAGACCCAGGACAGTACACTGAAGCTTTCTTT. It codes for CASSQDPGQYTEAFF.

Many counts were recorded for this clonotype. The chain has TRBV13 and TRBJ1-4; tentative D call: TRBD1 (6 bases). CDR3 size: 15 residues. From germline, CDR1 is PRHDT and CDR2 FYEKMQ (reference sequence). The ends were cut back, 5 bases at V and 0 bases at J, with 10 bases in the middle. The CDR3 spells CASSEGGATNEKLFF. In DNA form, the CDR3 reads TGTGCCAGCAGCGAGGGGGGGGCAACTAATGAAAAACTGTTTTTT.

This clonotype has a count of ten or more. The chain joins TRBV5-1 to TRBJ1-1; D is ambiguous. The V end lost 0 bases, the J end lost 2 bases, and 8 bases lay between the germline ends. The V gene's germline CDR1 is SGHRS and CDR2 YFSETQ. This CDR3 region has 14 residues. In DNA form, the CDR3 reads TGCGCCAGCAGCTTGGCCCCGGCAAACACTGAAGCTTTCTTT. Its protein is CASSLAPANTEAFF.

This clonotype was seen repeatedly, ten times or more. J is TRBJ1-1 and V is TRBV20-1, with unresolved D. Trimming took 4 bases from V and 4 from J, leaving 16 bases between them. Germline V gene data show CDR1 as DFQATT and CDR2 as SNEGSKA (reference sequence). The CDR3 is made up of 14 amino acids. The CDR3 nucleotides are TGCAGTGCTACCGAGACCCCGGAGGTCACTGAAGCTTTCTTT. As protein: CSATETPEVTEAFF.

This clonotype showed up many times. This chain uses TRBV5-1 with TRBJ2-1; D possibly corresponds to TRBD1 (6 bases). The CDR3 runs 12 residues. V gave up 2 bases and J gave up 7 bases, with 7 bases separating them. The V gene's germline CDR1 is SGHRS and CDR2 YFSETQ. The CDR3 region is CASSFDRNEQFF. CDR3 bases: TGCGCCAGCAGCTTTGACAGGAATGAGCAGTTCTTC.

In its sample, this clonotype was seen many times. The genes are TRBV25-1 and TRBJ2-3, with TRBD1 identical over 9 bases. Per the germline V gene, CDR1 is MGHDK and CDR2 is SYGVNS. This CDR3 contains 14 residues. V was pared by 3 bases and J by 4 bases, with 2 bases of the junction left unmatched. The CDR3, as DNA: TGTGCCAGCAGTGATAGGACAGGGGCAGATACGCAGTATTTT. This encodes CASSDRTGADTQYF.

This clonotype was detected ten times or more. The rearrangement uses TRBV7-2 and TRBJ1-5, with D unclear. Germline-derived CDR1 and CDR2 are SGHTA and FQGNSA. Trimming left V 2 bases short and J 1 base short, with 9 bases between. The CDR3 has 15 residues. CDR3 DNA sequence: TGTGCCAGCAGCTTATCGCGGACCAGCAATCAGCCCCAGCATTTT. It translates to CASSLSRTSNQPQHF.

This clonotype was counted at least ten times. The chain recombines TRBV7-9 with TRBJ2-7; TRBD1 matches at 9 bases. Per the germline V gene, CDR1 is SEHNR and CDR2 is FQNEAQ (reference sequence). The CDR3 is 14 residues long. Trimming cost V 2 bases and J 4 bases; bases outside gene matches: 3. This CDR3 is CASSLRGQGYEQYF. The CDR3, as DNA: TGTGCCAGCAGCTTAAGGGGACAGGGATACGAGCAGTACTTC.

This clonotype was observed at least ten times. J is TRBJ2-2 and V is TRBV5-1, with D possibly TRBD1 on 6 matching bases. The CDR3 covers 16 residues. Trimming stripped 2 bases from V and 5 bases from J, with 16 bases between. Per the germline V gene, CDR1 is SGHRS and CDR2 is YFSETQ. Here the CDR3 reads CASSFTGSGPTGELFF. The CDR3 nucleotides are TGCGCCAGCAGCTTTACAGGGAGTGGTCCTACCGGGGAGCTGTTTTTT.

This clonotype was seen at least ten times. The chain carries TRBV3-1 and TRBJ1-1; TRBD1 matches 9 bases. The V gene's germline CDR1 is LGHDT and CDR2 YNNKEL (reference sequence). Trimming cost V 4 bases and J 1 base; bases outside gene matches: 7. The CDR3 is made up of 16 amino acids. The CDR3 bases are TGTGCCAGCAGCCCCCGACAGGGGGGCACGAACACTGAAGCTTTCTTT. Translated, it gives CASSPRQGGTNTEAFF.

This clonotype was detected ten times or more. This rearrangement joins TRBV11-2 to TRBJ1-1; 8 nucleotides match TRBD1. J gave up 11 bases and V 3 bases, and 5 bases lay outside the gene matches. The CDR3 is 12 amino acids. Germline values: CDR1 SGHAT, CDR2 FQNNGV. CDR3 in amino acids: CASSFNRGDAFF. DNA for the CDR3: TGTGCCAGCAGCTTCAACAGGGGGGACGCTTTCTTT.

In its sample, this clonotype was seen many times. The chain employs TRBV5-1 and TRBJ2-1, with 7 positions matching TRBD2. With 0 bases clipped from V and 5 bases from J, the junction kept 8 bases outside the gene matches. The CDR3 is 16 amino acids. The germline CDR1 and CDR2 sequences are SGHRS and YFSETQ. The CDR3 protein is CASSLVAGRGNNEQFF. The DNA for the CDR3 is TGCGCCAGCAGCTTGGTCGCAGGGCGGGGGAACAATGAGCAGTTCTTC.

This clonotype has more than one count but fewer than ten. The chain uses TRBV2 and TRBJ2-1; D unclear. Germline V gene lookup returns CDR1 SNHLY and CDR2 FYNNEI. The CDR3 runs 12 residues. The V end lost 6 bases, the J end lost 1 base, and 4 bases lay between the germline ends. This CDR3 reads CASRKSYNEQFF. The CDR3 coding sequence is TGTGCCAGCAGGAAATCCTACAATGAGCAGTTCTTC.

This clonotype was observed at least ten times. The J gene is TRBJ2-6, the V gene TRBV7-9; D is perhaps TRBD2 (7 bases). Germline V gene lookup returns CDR1 SEHNR and CDR2 FQNEAQ (reference sequence). CDR3 length equals 16 residues. With 2 bases removed from V and 2 bases from J, the gap between germline ends came to 10 bases. For the CDR3, the DNA is TGTGCCAGCAGCTTAAGGGGGGGTACTGGGGCCAACGTCCTGACTTTC. Protein sequence: CASSLRGGTGANVLTF.

In its sample, this clonotype was seen many times. The CDR3 here is CSARDLMQMNTEAFF. CDR3 in DNA: TGCAGTGCTAGAGATCTTATGCAAATGAACACTGAAGCTTTCTTT. This rearrangement joins TRBV20-1 to TRBJ1-1; D is undetermined. The CDR3 totals 15 residues. The V end lost 0 bases, the J end lost 0 bases, and 11 bases lay between the germline ends. CDR1 is DFQATT and CDR2 is SNEGSKA in the germline V gene (reference sequence).

This clonotype was recorded many times. The V and J genes are TRBV20-1 and TRBJ1-4, with D possibly matching TRBD1 (6 bases). Trimming stripped 5 bases from V and 5 bases from J, with 15 bases between. The CDR3 is made up of 14 amino acids. Germline loops: CDR1 DFQATT, CDR2 SNEGSKA (reference sequence). As DNA, the CDR3 is TGCAGTGCTCAAAAAGGGGGGAAAAATGAAAAACTGTTTTTT. The encoded protein is CSAQKGGKNEKLFF.

In this sample, this clonotype turned up many times. The chain links TRBV12-3 or TRBV12-4 to TRBJ1-4; 7 nucleotides align to TRBD1. The CDR3 covers 14 residues. The V and J ends lost 5 bases and 7 bases, in that order; junction bases with no gene match: 7. The CDR3 here is CASSDRDRGEKLFF. CDR3 in DNA: TGTGCCAGCAGTGACCGGGACAGAGGTGAAAAACTGTTTTTT.

This clonotype was found many times. This chain connects TRBV20-1 to TRBJ2-7; D call uncertain. Germline CDR1 and CDR2: DFQATT and SNEGSKA (reference sequence). CDR3 length: 12 amino acids. V was shortened by 2 bases and J by 3 bases, with 8 bases between the two germline ends. The CDR3: CSARKQIYEQYF. CDR3 DNA sequence: TGCAGTGCTAGAAAACAAATCTACGAGCAGTACTTC.

In this sample, this clonotype turned up many times. This chain connects TRBV5-1 to TRBJ2-2; 7 bases match TRBD1. Per the germline V gene, CDR1 is SGHRS and CDR2 is YFSETQ. V lost 0 bases, J lost 0 bases, and 2 bases stayed unmatched. The CDR3 loop spans 16 amino acids. As DNA, the CDR3 is TGCGCCAGCAGCTTGGAAGGGGGCGCGAACACCGGGGAGCTGTTTTTT. Its translation is CASSLEGGANTGELFF.

This clonotype has ten or more counts. The chain links TRBV6-2 or TRBV6-3 to TRBJ1-6, with no clear D. V was clipped by 2 bases and J by 9 bases, with 5 bases between them. The CDR3 runs 12 residues. Germline values: CDR1 MNHEY, CDR2 SVGEGT. The DNA for the CDR3 is TGTGCCAGCAGTTACCCCGGTTCACCCCTCCACTTT. This translates into CASSYPGSPLHF.

In its sample, this clonotype was seen many times. The chain recombines TRBV29-1 with TRBJ1-2; TRBD1 aligns across 8 bases. Trimming removed 7 bases from V and 2 bases from J; junction bases left unmatched: 9. The CDR3 has 14 amino acids. CDR1 is SQVTM, CDR2 ANQGSEA, per germline. The CDR3 DNA reads as TGCAGCGCCTCGACAGGGGAGGGAAACTATGGCTACACCTTC. Protein: CSASTGEGNYGYTF.

Many counts were recorded for this clonotype. The chain has TRBV15 and TRBJ1-3; no reliable D call. Trimming removed 1 base from V and 4 bases from J, with 11 bases in between. The CDR3 loop spans 15 amino acids. CDR1 and CDR2 (germline): LNHNV, YYDKDF (reference sequence). The CDR3 region is CATSRVPGRGNTIYF. DNA of the CDR3: TGTGCCACCAGCAGAGTTCCCGGCAGGGGAAACACCATATATTTT.

The DNA of the CDR3 is TGCGCCAGCAGCTTGGCGACTTCAGGGACCAGGAAGCTGTTTTTT. Translating gives CASSLATSGTRKLFF. The chain couples TRBV5-1 to TRBJ2-2, with D perhaps matching TRBD1 or TRBD2 (5 bases each). Germline loops: CDR1 SGHRS, CDR2 YFSETQ. The CDR3 has 15 amino acids. The V and J ends lost 0 bases and 12 bases respectively, with 18 bases between them.

This clonotype was picked up many times. Here the CDR3 DNA reads TGTGCCAGCAGTGGGGGCGGCGGGGCCTACGAGCAGTACTTC. Translated, it gives CASSGGGGAYEQYF. The rearrangement links TRBV12-3 or TRBV12-4 to TRBJ2-7; the D call may be TRBD1 or TRBD2 (6 bases each). The ends were cut back, 5 bases at V and 2 bases at J, with 13 bases in the middle. The CDR3 is made up of 14 amino acids.

This clonotype was found many times. The gene calls are TRBV29-1 and TRBJ2-7; D not resolved. The ends were cut back, 6 bases at V and 3 bases at J, with 12 bases in the middle. CDR3 size: 12 residues. CDR1 and CDR2 from the germline V gene are SQVTM and ANQGSEA. The CDR3 reads CSVRTPFYEQYF. DNA of the CDR3: TGCAGCGTCCGAACCCCATTCTACGAGCAGTACTTC.